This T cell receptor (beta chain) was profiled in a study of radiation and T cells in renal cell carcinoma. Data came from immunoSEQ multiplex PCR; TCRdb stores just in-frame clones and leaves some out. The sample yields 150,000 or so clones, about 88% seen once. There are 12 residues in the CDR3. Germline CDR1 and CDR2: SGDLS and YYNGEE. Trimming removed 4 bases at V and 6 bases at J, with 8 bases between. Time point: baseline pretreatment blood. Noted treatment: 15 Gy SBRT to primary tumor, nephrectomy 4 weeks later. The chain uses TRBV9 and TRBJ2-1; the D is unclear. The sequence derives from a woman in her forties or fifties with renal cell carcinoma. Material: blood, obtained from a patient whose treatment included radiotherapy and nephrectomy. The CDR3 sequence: CASSSGFNEQFF. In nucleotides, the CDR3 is TGTGCCAGCAGCTCGGGTTTCAATGAGCAGTTCTTC.